This passage covers 4 T cell receptor beta chains from one sample sequenced in a study of blood T cell repertoires in COVID-19. The data were produced by immunoSEQ multiplex PCR, yet TCRdb's version contains in-frame clones alone and is incomplete. This repertoire shows approximately 250,000 clones, roughly 85% found once; its top ten account for approximately 9.6%. Sequencing was carried out using PBMCs or T cells enriched from blood (not recorded which). The origin of the receptors is a woman in her fifties or sixties with acute COVID-19.

This clone was picked up one time. The chain employs TRBV18 and TRBJ1-5; 9 nucleotides agree with TRBD1. Trimming cost V 2 bases and J 3 bases; bases outside gene matches: 5. From germline, CDR1 is KGHSH and CDR2 LQKENI. The CDR3 covers 16 residues. The CDR3 DNA sequence: TGTGCCAGCTCACCATTCGACAGGGGGAACAATCAGCCCCAGCATTTT. Translated, it gives CASSPFDRGNNQPQHF.

The chain couples TRBV6-2 or TRBV6-3 to TRBJ2-1; 12 bases align to TRBD2. The germline V gene encodes CDR1 MNHEY and CDR2 SVGEGT. This CDR3 has 17 residues. Trimming cost V 0 bases and J 4 bases; bases outside gene matches: 4. CDR3 amino acids: CASSYSVTSGGYNEQFF. CDR3 coding DNA: TGTGCCAGCAGTTACTCTGTAACTAGCGGGGGGTACAATGAGCAGTTCTTC.

The chain is built from TRBV30 and TRBJ1-3; D not resolved. V was clipped by 7 bases and J by 0 bases, with 16 bases between them. CDR1 and CDR2 (germline): GTSNPN, SVGIG (reference sequence). The CDR3 is made up of 15 amino acids. The CDR3 coding sequence is TGTGCCTCGACCCCCTCACAGAGCTCTGGAAACACCATATATTTT. The encoded protein is CASTPSQSSGNTIYF. The whole variable domain, filled in from reference TRBV30 and TRBJ1-3, reads SQTIHQWPATLVQPVGSPLSLECTVEGTSNPNLYWYRQAAGRGLQLLFYSVGIGQISSEVPQNLSASRPQDRQFILSSKKLLLSDSGFYLCASTPSQSSGNTIYFGEGSWLTVV.

V and J are TRBV2 and TRBJ1-6; a possible D gene is TRBD1 (5 bases). Trimming shortened V by 7 bases and J by 3 bases, and 16 bases separated the two germline ends. CDR1 and CDR2 from the germline V gene are SNHLY and FYNNEI. The CDR3 consists of 16 residues. The CDR3 loop reads CASTPTPGVYNSPLHF. CDR3 bases: TGTGCCAGCACCCCAACCCCGGGGGTCTATAATTCACCCCTCCACTTT.